This T cell receptor (beta chain) was recovered during a study of blood T cells in healthy people across ages. After removal of 4 bases from V and 5 bases from J, the junction contained 13 bases not matched to a gene. CDR3 length: 17 amino acids. CDR1 is LGHNA, CDR2 YNFKEQ, per germline. PCR was performed a second time for 7 to 11 cycles using a sample-barcoded 5' primer and a J-beta primer mix. TCRdb reanalysed the 5' RACE reads using MiXCR and keeps one entry per CDR3 protein. The sample gives just over 800,000 distinct CDR3 sequences, approximately 65% of which show up once; 25% to 35% is in the top ten. Study-wide findings and caveats: More naive CD4+ cells and higher diversity marked long-lived donors relative to aged donors.

This clonotype was observed a few times. Its specificity is not known. The J gene is TRBJ2-1, the V gene TRBV4-2; 8 bases line up with TRBD2. This clonotype originated in a man aged 25-45 years in good health. The source material was blood. In DNA, the CDR3 is TGTGCCAGCAGCCCAAGGGGAGGAGCGGGGGACGACAATGAGCAGTTCTTC. Translation: CASSPRGGAGDDNEQFF.